This TCR beta chain derives from a study of shared clonotypes between healthy human individuals. Study background: Each donor's CD4 naive and CD4 memory cells filled three plates apiece, CD8 naive two, and CD8 memory one.

Sequencing was performed with immunoSEQ multiplex PCR; in TCRdb, only in-frame clones are kept and a portion is missing. Of millions of clones listed, approximately 93% were seen once; the top ten hold 0.39%. V gave up 4 bases and J gave up 4 bases; unmatched junction bases: 12. Per the germline V gene, CDR1 is SGHNT and CDR2 is YYREEE (reference sequence). This CDR3 comprises 16 residues. The sequencing input was naive CD4+ T cells from PBMCs. This sample's subset: CD45RA+ positively selected. The V call is TRBV5-4, the J call TRBJ1-2; 8 nucleotides line up with TRBD1. The source of this sequence is a man aged 18 to 29 in good health. Some clones in this sample may be carry-over from other donors' samples. CDR3 DNA sequence: TGTGCCAGCAGCCCAAGACAGGGGACCGTCTCCTATGGCTACACCTTC. As protein: CASSPRQGTVSYGYTF.